What follows describes a single T cell receptor beta chain. CDR1 is MNHNS, CDR2 SASEGT, per germline. Trimming pared 0 bases from V and 7 bases from J, leaving 10 bases between. CDR3 length: 15 amino acids. This entry belongs to a study of blood T cell repertoires in COVID-19. Study at large: From the United States, Italy and Spain came samples of acute and convalescent COVID-19. Sources were T cells, B-cell-depleted T cells, or PBMCs; the material itself was cDNA or gDNA.

Original processing methods: Reference gene primer amplification gave nucleated cell count estimates. Sequenced by immunoSEQ multiplex PCR; TCRdb stores in-frame clones only, minus some. Clonal size and the V and J genes are those of that table, whereas D and trimming came from the DNA. The repertoire has approximately 500,000 clones, over 75% of them found once; the top ten carry 3.2%. This clonotype was obtained from a human donor in a cohort sampled during active COVID-19. The chain employs TRBV6-1 and TRBJ1-6, with a tentative D call TRBD1 (5 bases). Source material: peripheral blood. The CDR3: CASSEAKAGNSPLHF. The CDR3 DNA sequence: TGTGCCAGCAGTGAAGCAAAGGCAGGGAATTCACCCCTCCACTTT.